This T cell receptor (beta chain) originates from a study of monozygotic twins with inflammatory bowel disease. Template-switch reactions added UMIs with a 6-nucleotide sample barcode. TCRdb reprocessed the 5' RACE reads and stores each CDR3 protein as one record, lacking DNA. The listing records about 160,000 distinct CDR3 sequences. Germline CDR1 MNHNY, CDR2 SVGAGI (reference sequence). The CDR3 is 14 amino acids. This chain joins TRBV6-6 and TRBJ1-2; TCRdb calls TRBD1, which cannot be checked without DNA. Sequencing was performed on blood. The origin of this receptor is a human donor with ulcerative colitis or Crohn's disease, or a healthy co-twin of an affected twin (not recorded which). CDR3 loop: CASSYSNGIYGYTF.